The clone carrying this T cell receptor beta chain was picked up a small number of times. Its specificity is unknown. The data originate from a study of shared clonotypes between healthy human individuals. Findings and limits, study-wide: All-four-donor shared clonotypes had higher generation probabilities than non-shared clonotypes did.

Repertoires were generated with immunoSEQ multiplex PCR, while TCRdb's copy carries only in-frame clones and drops some. Among approximately 2.4 million clones, around 95% were seen once, and the ten largest hold over 0.1%. Sequences were obtained from naive CD4+ T cells sorted from blood. This sample's subset: CD45RA+ positively selected. This receptor was identified in a young man in good health.

Here the CDR3 reads CASSIDRGSGNTIYF. The CDR3 nucleotides are TGTGCCAGTAGTATTGACAGGGGCTCTGGAAACACCATATATTTT. V is TRBV19 and J is TRBJ1-3; 8 nucleotides match TRBD1. Losses at the gene ends were 3 bases for V and 0 bases for J; bases not matched to a gene: 1. From germline, CDR1 is LNHDA and CDR2 SQIVND (reference sequence). CDR3 length equals 15 residues.